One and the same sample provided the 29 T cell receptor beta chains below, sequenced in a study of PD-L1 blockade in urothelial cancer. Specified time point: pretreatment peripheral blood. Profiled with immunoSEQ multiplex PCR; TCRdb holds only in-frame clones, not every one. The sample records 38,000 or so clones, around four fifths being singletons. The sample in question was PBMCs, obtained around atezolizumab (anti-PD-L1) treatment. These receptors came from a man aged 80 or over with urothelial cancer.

CDR3 sequence: CASSPRDKGYGYTF. The CDR3 region has the DNA TGTGCCAGTAGTCCTCGGGACAAAGGCTATGGCTACACCTTC. V gene TRBV19 combines with J gene TRBJ1-2; tentative D call: TRBD1 (6 bases). Trimming stripped 5 bases from V and 4 bases from J, with 14 bases between. The CDR3 is 14 amino acids. Germline loops: CDR1 LNHDA, CDR2 SQIVND (reference sequence).

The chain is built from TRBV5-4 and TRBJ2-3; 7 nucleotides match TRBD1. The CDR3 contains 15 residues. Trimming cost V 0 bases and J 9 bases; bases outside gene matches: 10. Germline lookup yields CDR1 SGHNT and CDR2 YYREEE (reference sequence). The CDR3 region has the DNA TGTGCCAGCAGCTTGGATCGTTTTACAGGGGAAACGCAGTATTTT. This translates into CASSLDRFTGETQYF. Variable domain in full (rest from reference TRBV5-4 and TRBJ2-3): ETGVTQSPTHLIKTRGQQVTLRCSSQSGHNTVSWYQQALGQGPQFIFQYYREEENGRGNFPPRFSGLQFPNYSSELNVNALELDDSALYLCASSLDRFTGETQYFGPGTRLTVL.

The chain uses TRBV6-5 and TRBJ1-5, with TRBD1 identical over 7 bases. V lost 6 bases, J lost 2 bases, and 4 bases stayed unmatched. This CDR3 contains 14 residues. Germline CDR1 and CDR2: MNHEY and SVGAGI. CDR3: CASRQDRGNQPQHF. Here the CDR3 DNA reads TGTGCCAGCAGGCAAGACAGGGGCAATCAGCCCCAGCATTTT.

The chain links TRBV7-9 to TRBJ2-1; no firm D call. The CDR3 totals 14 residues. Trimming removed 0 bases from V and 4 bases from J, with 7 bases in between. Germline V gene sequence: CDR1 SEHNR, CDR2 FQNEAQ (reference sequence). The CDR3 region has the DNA TGTGCCAGCAGCTTAGCTGGCAGTTACAATGAGCAGTTCTTC. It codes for CASSLAGSYNEQFF.

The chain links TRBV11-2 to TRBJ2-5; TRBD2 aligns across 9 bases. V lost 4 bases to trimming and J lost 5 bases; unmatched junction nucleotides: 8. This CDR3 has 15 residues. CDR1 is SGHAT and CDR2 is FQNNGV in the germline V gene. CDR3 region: CASSSIAGARETQYF. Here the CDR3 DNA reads TGTGCCAGCAGCTCTATAGCGGGAGCGCGGGAGACCCAGTACTTC.

In nucleotides, the CDR3 is TGTGCCAGCAGCGTCCGGGACAGGGACAGCTCTGGGGCCAACGTCCTGACTTTC. Encoded protein: CASSVRDRDSSGANVLTF. The gene calls are TRBV7-2 and TRBJ2-6; the match to TRBD1 covers 9 bases. The CDR3 extends over 18 amino acids. J gave up 0 bases and V 5 bases, and 8 bases lay outside the gene matches. Germline assignment: CDR1 SGHTA and CDR2 FQGNSA.

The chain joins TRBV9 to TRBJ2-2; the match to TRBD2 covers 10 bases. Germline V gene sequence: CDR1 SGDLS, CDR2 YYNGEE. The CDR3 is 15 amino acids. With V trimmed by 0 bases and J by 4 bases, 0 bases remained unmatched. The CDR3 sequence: CASSVGLAGTGELFF. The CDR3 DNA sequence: TGTGCCAGCAGCGTAGGACTAGCGGGCACCGGGGAGCTGTTTTTT.

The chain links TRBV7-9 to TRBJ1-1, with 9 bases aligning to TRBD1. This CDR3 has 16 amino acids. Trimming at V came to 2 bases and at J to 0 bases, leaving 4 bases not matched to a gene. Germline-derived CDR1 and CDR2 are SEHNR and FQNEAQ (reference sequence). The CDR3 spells CASSLRTGALNTEAFF. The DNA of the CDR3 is TGTGCCAGCAGCTTACGGACAGGGGCTTTGAACACTGAAGCTTTCTTT.

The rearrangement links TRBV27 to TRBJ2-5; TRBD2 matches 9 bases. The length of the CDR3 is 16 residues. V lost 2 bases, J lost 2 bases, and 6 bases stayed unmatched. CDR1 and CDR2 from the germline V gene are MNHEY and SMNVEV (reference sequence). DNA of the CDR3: TGTGCCAGCAGTTTAAGGGTAGCGGGAGCTCAAGAGACCCAGTACTTC. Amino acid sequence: CASSLRVAGAQETQYF.

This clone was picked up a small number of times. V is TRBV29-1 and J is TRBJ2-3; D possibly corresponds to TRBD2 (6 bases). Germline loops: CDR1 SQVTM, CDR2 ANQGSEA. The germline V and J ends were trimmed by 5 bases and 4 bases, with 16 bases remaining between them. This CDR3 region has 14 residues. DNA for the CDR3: TGCAGCGTTCTGGACAATCGGAGGGCAGATACGCAGTATTTT. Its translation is CSVLDNRRADTQYF.

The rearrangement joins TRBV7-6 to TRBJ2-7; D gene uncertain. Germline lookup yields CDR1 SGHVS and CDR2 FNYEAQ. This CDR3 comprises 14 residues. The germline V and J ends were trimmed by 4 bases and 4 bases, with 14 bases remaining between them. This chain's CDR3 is CASSSRPSSYEQYF. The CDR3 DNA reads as TGTGCCAGCAGCTCCCGCCCCAGTTCATACGAGCAGTACTTC.

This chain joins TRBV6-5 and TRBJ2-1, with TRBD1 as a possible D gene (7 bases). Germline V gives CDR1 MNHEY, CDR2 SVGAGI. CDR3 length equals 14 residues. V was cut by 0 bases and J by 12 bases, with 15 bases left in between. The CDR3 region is CASSYSRGQILQFF. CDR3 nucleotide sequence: TGTGCCAGCAGTTACTCGCGGGGACAGATTTTGCAGTTCTTC.

The DNA of the CDR3 is TGTGCCTGGGATACCGGACAGGGCAACATTCAGTACTTC. It codes for CAWDTGQGNIQYF. V gene TRBV30 combines with J gene TRBJ2-4; 8 positions agree with TRBD1. J was trimmed by 7 bases and V by 5 bases; bases with no gene match: 7. The CDR3 has 13 amino acids. The germline gives CDR1 GTSNPN, CDR2 SVGIG (reference sequence).

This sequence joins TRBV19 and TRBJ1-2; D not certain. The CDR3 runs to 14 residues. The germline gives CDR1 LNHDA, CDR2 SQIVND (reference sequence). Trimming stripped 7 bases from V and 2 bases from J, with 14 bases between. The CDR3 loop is CASTTRGINYGYTF. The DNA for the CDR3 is TGTGCCAGTACCACACGAGGGATAAACTATGGCTACACCTTC.

DNA of the CDR3: TGTGCCAGCTCACCAAATAGCGGGACATCCACAGATACGCAGTATTTT. This codes for CASSPNSGTSTDTQYF. This chain uses TRBV18 with TRBJ2-3; 8 bases map to TRBD2. This CDR3 has 16 amino acids. Germline V lookup: CDR1 KGHSH, CDR2 LQKENI. With V trimmed by 2 bases and J by 2 bases, 6 bases remained unmatched.

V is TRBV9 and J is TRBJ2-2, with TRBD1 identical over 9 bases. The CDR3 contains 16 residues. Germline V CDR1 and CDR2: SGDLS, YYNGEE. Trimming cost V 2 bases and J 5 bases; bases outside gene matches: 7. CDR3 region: CASSVSTGGLTGELFF. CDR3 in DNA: TGTGCCAGCAGCGTTAGTACAGGGGGCTTGACCGGGGAGCTGTTTTTT.

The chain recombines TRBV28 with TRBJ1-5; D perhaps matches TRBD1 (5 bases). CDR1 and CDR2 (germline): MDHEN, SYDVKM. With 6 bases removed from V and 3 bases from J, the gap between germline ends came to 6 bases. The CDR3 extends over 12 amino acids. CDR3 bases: TGTGCCAGCAGGGACACCAATCAGCCCCAGCATTTT. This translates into CASRDTNQPQHF. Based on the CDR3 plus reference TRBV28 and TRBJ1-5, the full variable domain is DVKVTQSSRYLVKRTGEKVFLECVQDMDHENMFWYRQDPGLGLRLIYFSYDVKMKEKGDIPEGYSVSREKKERFSLILESASTNQTSMYLCASRDTNQPQHFGDGTRLSIL.

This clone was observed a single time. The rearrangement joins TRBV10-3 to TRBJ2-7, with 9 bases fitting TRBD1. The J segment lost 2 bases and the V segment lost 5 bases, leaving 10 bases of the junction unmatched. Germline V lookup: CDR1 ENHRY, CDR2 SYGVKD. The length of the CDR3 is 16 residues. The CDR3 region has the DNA TGTGCCATCAGTAGTGCCGGGACAGGGATTACCTACGAGCAGTACTTC. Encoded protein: CAISSAGTGITYEQYF.

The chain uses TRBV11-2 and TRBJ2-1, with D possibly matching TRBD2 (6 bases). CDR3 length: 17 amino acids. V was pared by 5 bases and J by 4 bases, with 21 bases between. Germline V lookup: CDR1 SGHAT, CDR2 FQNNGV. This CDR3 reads CASSPGRGIHIYNEQFF. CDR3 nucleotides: TGTGCCAGCAGCCCGGGGCGGGGTATTCACATTTACAATGAGCAGTTCTTC.

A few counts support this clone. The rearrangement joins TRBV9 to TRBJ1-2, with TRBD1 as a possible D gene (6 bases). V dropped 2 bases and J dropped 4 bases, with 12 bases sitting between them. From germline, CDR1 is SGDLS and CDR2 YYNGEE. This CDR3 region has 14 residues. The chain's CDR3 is CASSVDSSSYGYTF. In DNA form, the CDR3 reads TGTGCCAGCAGCGTGGACAGTTCTTCCTATGGCTACACCTTC.

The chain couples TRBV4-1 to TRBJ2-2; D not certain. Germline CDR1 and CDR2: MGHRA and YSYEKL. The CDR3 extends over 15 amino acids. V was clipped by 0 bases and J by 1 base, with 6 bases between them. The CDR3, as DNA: TGCGCCAGCAGCCAAGATTTACAGAACACCGGGGAGCTGTTTTTT. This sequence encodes CASSQDLQNTGELFF.

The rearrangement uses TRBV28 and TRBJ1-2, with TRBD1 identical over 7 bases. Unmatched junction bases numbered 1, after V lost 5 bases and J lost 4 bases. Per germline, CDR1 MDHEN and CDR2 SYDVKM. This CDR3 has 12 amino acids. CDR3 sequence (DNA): TGTGCCAGCAGTACAGGGGCCTATGGCTACACCTTC. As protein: CASSTGAYGYTF.

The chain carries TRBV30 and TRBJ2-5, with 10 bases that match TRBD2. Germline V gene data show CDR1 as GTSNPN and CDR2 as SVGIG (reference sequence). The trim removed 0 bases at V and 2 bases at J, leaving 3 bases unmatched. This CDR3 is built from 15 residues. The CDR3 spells CAWSVPAGGQETQYF. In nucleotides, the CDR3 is TGTGCCTGGAGTGTCCCAGCGGGGGGGCAAGAGACCCAGTACTTC.

Written as DNA, the CDR3 is TGTGCCAGCAGTGTTTTCGGGCGGCAGGGCGGATCTTATGGCTACACCTTC. This encodes CASSVFGRQGGSYGYTF. The chain uses TRBV2 and TRBJ1-2, with D maybe TRBD1 (5 bases). This CDR3 region has 17 residues. Germline V gives CDR1 SNHLY, CDR2 FYNNEI. Trimming pared 4 bases from V and 5 bases from J, leaving 23 bases between.

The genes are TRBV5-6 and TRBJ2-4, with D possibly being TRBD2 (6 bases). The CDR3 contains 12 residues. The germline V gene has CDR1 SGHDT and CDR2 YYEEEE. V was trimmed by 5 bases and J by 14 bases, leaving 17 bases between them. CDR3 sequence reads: CASSSLDQREYF. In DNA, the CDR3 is TGTGCCAGCAGTTCCCTCGATCAGCGGGAGTACTTC.

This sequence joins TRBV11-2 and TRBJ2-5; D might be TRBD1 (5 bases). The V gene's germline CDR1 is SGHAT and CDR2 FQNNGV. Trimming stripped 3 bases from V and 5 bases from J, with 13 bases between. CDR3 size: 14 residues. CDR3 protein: CASSFHSGAETQYF. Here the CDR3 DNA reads TGTGCCAGCAGCTTCCACAGTGGGGCCGAGACCCAGTACTTC.

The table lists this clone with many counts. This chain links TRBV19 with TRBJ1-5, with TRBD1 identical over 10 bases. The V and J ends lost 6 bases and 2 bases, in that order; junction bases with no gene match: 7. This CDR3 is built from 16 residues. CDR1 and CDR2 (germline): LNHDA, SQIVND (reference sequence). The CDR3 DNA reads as TGTGCCAGTAGAGCTCCCGGGACAGGGGGCAATCAGCCCCAGCATTTT. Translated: CASRAPGTGGNQPQHF.

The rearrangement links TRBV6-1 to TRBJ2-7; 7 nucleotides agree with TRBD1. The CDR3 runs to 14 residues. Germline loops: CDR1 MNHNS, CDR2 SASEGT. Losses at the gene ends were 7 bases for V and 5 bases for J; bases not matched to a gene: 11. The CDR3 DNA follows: TGTGCCAGCAATACGGGACAGTTCACCCACGAGCAGTACTTC. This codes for CASNTGQFTHEQYF.

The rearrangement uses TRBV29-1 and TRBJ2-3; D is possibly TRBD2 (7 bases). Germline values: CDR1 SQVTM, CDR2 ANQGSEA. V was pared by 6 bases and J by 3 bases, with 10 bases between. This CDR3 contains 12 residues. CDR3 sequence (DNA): TGCAGCGTGGGAGGGGGGACAGATACGCAGTATTTT. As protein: CSVGGGTDTQYF.